This record concerns one TCR beta chain sequence. The target antigen is unknown. From the 5' RACE reads, TCRdb called clonotypes with MiXCR, one entry per CDR3 protein. The repertoire holds under 250,000 distinct CDR3 sequences, with roughly a third as singletons. The data were obtained in a study of CD8 T cells in ankylosing spondylitis. Study observations and caveats: A TCR beta motif of several highly homologous variants appeared characteristic of ankylosing spondylitis blood.

Sequencing was carried out using blood, either unsorted or a sorted T cell fraction (not recorded which). This sequence was found in a male donor with ankylosing spondylitis or in good health (not recorded which).

In nucleotides, the CDR3 is TGTGCCAGCAGTTCTTTTGAGAGGGGCTACAATCAGCCCCAGCATTTT. Encoded protein: CASSSFERGYNQPQHF. This chain joins TRBV12-3 or TRBV12-4 and TRBJ1-5, with D possibly being TRBD1 (5 bases). The length of the CDR3 is 16 residues. V was cut by 4 bases and J by 3 bases, with 16 bases left in between.